A selection of T cell receptor beta chains follows, all from one sample in a study of blood T cell repertoires in COVID-19. The protocol was immunoSEQ multiplex PCR, while the TCRdb copy is restricted to in-frame clones and leaves out a portion. Among some 260,000 clones, around nine tenths were seen once, and the ten largest hold 10%. The specimen sequenced was peripheral blood. The receptor set was obtained from a woman in her 70s with COVID-19, enrolled during active disease. The CDR3 runs from the conserved cysteine through the conserved F or W. A D gene is named only where the DNA matches it firmly.

TRBV13	TRBD1	TRBJ1-1	CASSLDRGQKAFF	TGTGCCAGCAGCTTAGACAGGGGGCAGAAAGCTTTCTTT
TRBV28	TRBD1	TRBJ2-1	CASSVSGQGVYNEQFF	TGTGCCAGCAGTGTCTCGGGACAGGGGGTTTACAATGAGCAGTTCTTC
TRBV5-1	TRBD1	TRBJ1-1	CASSKDGTGGMGTEAFF	TGCGCCAGCAGCAAGGATGGGACAGGGGGAATGGGCACTGAAGCTTTCTTT
TRBV5-1	-	TRBJ2-1	CASSLNGGPSDNKQFF	TGCGCCAGCAGCTTGAACGGCGGGCCCTCTGATAATAAGCAGTTCTTC
TRBV10-3	-	TRBJ1-1	CAINTGYTEAFF	TGTGCCATCAACACAGGGTACACTGAAGCTTTCTTT
TRBV10-3	TRBD2	TRBJ2-1	CAISDSGGRNNEQFF	TGTGCCATCAGTGATTCGGGCGGGAGGAACAATGAGCAGTTCTTC
TRBV19	-	TRBJ1-4	CASSIQGTRPEKLFF	TGTGCCAGTAGTATACAGGGCACACGTCCGGAAAAACTGTTTTTT
TRBV19	TRBD2	TRBJ2-5	CASRGLAGGPTQETQYF	TGTGCCAGTAGGGGACTAGCGGGAGGGCCAACGCAGGAGACCCAGTACTTC
TRBV6-4	TRBD1	TRBJ2-3	CASSITGGGTDTQYF	TGTGCCAGCAGCATAACAGGGGGCGGCACAGATACGCAGTATTTT
TRBV11-3	TRBD2	TRBJ2-3	CASSLWTGGLATTDTQYF	TGTGCCAGCAGCTTATGGACAGGTGGACTAGCGACCACAGATACGCAGTATTTT
TRBV6-5	TRBD2	TRBJ2-1	CASRPGLAGGEQFF	TGTGCCAGCAGACCGGGACTAGCGGGAGGCGAGCAGTTCTTC
TRBV11-3	TRBD2	TRBJ2-7	CASSPRASGRGLEQYF	TGTGCCAGCAGCCCAAGAGCGAGCGGGAGAGGGCTCGAGCAGTACTTC
TRBV19	TRBD2	TRBJ2-3	CASTSRAGPAVTDTQYF	TGTGCCAGTACCTCACGAGCGGGACCCGCGGTGACAGATACGCAGTATTTT
TRBV10-3	TRBD2	TRBJ2-1	CAISDRAGYNEQFF	TGTGCCATCAGTGATAGAGCGGGGTACAATGAGCAGTTCTTC
TRBV6-5	-	TRBJ1-3	CASREGPSGNTIYF	TGTGCCAGCAGAGAGGGTCCCTCTGGAAACACCATATATTTT
TRBV7-3	-	TRBJ2-7	CASSLRLKYEQYF	TGTGCCAGCAGCTTGCGGCTGAAATACGAGCAGTACTTC
TRBV18	TRBD1	TRBJ2-7	CASSNRDRDYEQYF	TGTGCCAGCTCAAACCGGGACAGGGACTACGAGCAGTACTTC
TRBV3-1/TRBV3-2	TRBD2	TRBJ2-7	CASSPRLAGVYEQYF	TGTGCCAGCAGCCCCCGACTAGCGGGAGTTTACGAGCAGTACTTC
TRBV7-2	-	TRBJ2-5	CASREVLPQETQYF	TGTGCCAGCAGAGAGGTACTACCCCAAGAGACCCAGTACTTC
TRBV3-1/TRBV3-2	-	TRBJ2-7	CASRAGGGSYEQYF	TGTGCCAGCAGGGCCGGGGGTGGATCCTACGAGCAGTACTTC
TRBV30	TRBD2	TRBJ2-7	CAWSGGSYEQYF	TGTGCCTGGAGTGGCGGGAGCTACGAGCAGTACTTC